This T cell receptor beta chain was identified during a study of blood T cell repertoires in COVID-19. Study-level information: Spain, Italy and the United States supplied samples that represented acute and convalescent COVID-19. PBMCs, B-cell-depleted T cells, or T cells provided the cDNA or gDNA that made up the material.

This clone was seen more than once but under ten times. Per the study methods: Reference gene primer amplification in the assay estimated nucleated cell counts. The method was immunoSEQ multiplex PCR; TCRdb's version includes in-frame clones alone and lacks a portion of them. V and J calls and clone size come straight from that table; D and trimming were deduced from the DNA. The sample carries some 50,000 clones, about 63% recorded once. CDR1 is SGDLS, CDR2 YYNGEE, per germline. This CDR3 comprises 17 residues. The V gene end was trimmed by 3 bases and the J gene end by 3 bases; junction bases not matched to a gene: 13.

This TCR was sampled from a woman in her 70s with acute or convalescent COVID-19. What was sequenced was peripheral blood. This chain links TRBV9 with TRBJ2-3; TRBD2 agrees at 7 bases. In nucleotides, the CDR3 is TGTGCCAGCAGCGCATGGGAGGGGCTTTCCGGAACAGATACGCAGTATTTT. Translation gives CASSAWEGLSGTDTQYF.